These 26 T cell receptor beta chains came from one sample sequenced in a study of Graves' ophthalmopathy and Graves' hyperthyroidism. Amplifying from RNA transcripts, the study obtained TCR beta CDR3 regions. Investigators did first-round RT-PCR with HTBI primers, then second-round multiplex PCR. TCRdb reprocessed the multiplex PCR reads via MiXCR and lists one record per CDR3 protein. The sample has hundreds of thousands of distinct CDR3 sequences; around 40% are singletons. The specimen was peripheral blood. These receptors were taken from an adult man with Graves' ophthalmopathy.

In its sample, this clonotype was seen many times. The rearrangement uses TRBV10-3 and TRBJ1-2; 8 nucleotides match TRBD1. The germline V gene encodes CDR1 ENHRY and CDR2 SYGVKD. J was trimmed by 4 bases and V by 10 bases; bases with no gene match: 11. The CDR3 runs 14 residues. This chain's CDR3 is CASTDRGPTYGYTF. The DNA for the CDR3 is TGTGCCAGCACTGACAGGGGACCTACCTATGGCTACACCTTC.

This clonotype was observed a few times. The junction does not match germline at one end; this may be a read error. The V gene is TRBV10-3, the J gene TRBJ1-3; no reliable D call. Germline V gene data show CDR1 as ENHRY and CDR2 as SYGVKD. The CDR3 is 15 amino acids. The CDR3 region is CASSYSPNSGNTIYF. The CDR3 DNA reads as TGTGCCAGCAGTTACTCGCCGAACTCTGGAAACACCATATATTTT.

This clonotype showed up just a few times. V usage is TRBV19 and J usage is TRBJ1-5; weak D call: TRBD1 (6 bases). V lost 7 bases and J 0 bases, leaving 10 bases between the germline ends. Germline values: CDR1 LNHDA, CDR2 SQIVND (reference sequence). The CDR3 extends over 14 amino acids. The CDR3 region is CASKTGYSNQPQHF. CDR3 DNA sequence: TGTGCCAGTAAGACAGGCTATAGCAATCAGCCCCAGCATTTT.

This CDR3 is CASSFYGSGETQYF. CDR3 nucleotides: TGTGCCAGCAGCTTTTACGGGAGCGGTGAGACCCAGTACTTC. The genes are TRBV11-1 and TRBJ2-5; the D gene is possibly TRBD2 (6 bases). The CDR3 is 14 residues long. Trimming took 3 bases from V and 5 from J, leaving 13 bases between them. Germline V CDR1 and CDR2: SGHAT, FQDESV (reference sequence).

The chain links TRBV7-9 to TRBJ2-6; no firm D call. The CDR3 covers 15 residues. Trimming left V 5 bases short and J 4 bases short, with 12 bases between. CDR1 and CDR2 (germline): SEHNR, FQNEAQ (reference sequence). CDR3 sequence: CASSPHWAGANVLTF. Written as DNA, the CDR3 is TGTGCCAGCAGCCCCCACTGGGCAGGGGCCAACGTCCTGACTTTC.

This clonotype was observed a few times. Since a much larger clone is just one base distant, this may be a read error. V and J are TRBV7-9 and TRBJ1-5; tentatively, D is TRBD1 (5 bases). Trimming removed 2 bases from V and 5 bases from J, with 7 bases in between. CDR1 is SEHNR, CDR2 FQNEAQ, per germline (reference sequence). The CDR3 runs to 13 residues. The CDR3 DNA reads TGTGCCAGCAGCTTAATGGGGGATCAGCCCCAGCATTTT. Its translation: CASSLMGDQPQHF.

The J gene is TRBJ2-7, the V gene TRBV7-2; TRBD2 matches at 8 bases. The CDR3 contains 13 residues. V lost 7 bases to trimming and J lost 4 bases; unmatched junction nucleotides: 6. CDR1 and CDR2 (germline): SGHTA, FQGNSA. CDR3: CASKAGAEYEQYF. CDR3 sequence (DNA): TGTGCCAGCAAAGCGGGAGCAGAGTACGAGCAGTACTTC.

For this clonotype: This sequence may be a read error, since a much larger clone differs from it by one base. The chain couples TRBV2 to TRBJ1-4; 8 bases map to TRBD1. Germline lookup yields CDR1 SNHLY and CDR2 FYNNEI. The V segment lost 6 bases and the J segment 8 bases; nucleotides outside the gene matches: 5. CDR3 length equals 13 residues. The CDR3: CASRAGGLEKLFF. The CDR3 DNA reads TGTGCCAGCAGGGCAGGGGGCTTGGAAAAACTGTTTTTT. The full variable domain, rest sourced from reference TRBV2 and TRBJ1-4, is EPEVTQTPSHQVTQMGQEVILRCVPISNHLYFYWYRQILGQKVEFLVSFYNNEISEKSEIFDDQFSVERPDGSNFTLKIRSTKLEDSAMYFCASRAGGLEKLFFGSGTQLSVL.

The V and J genes are TRBV10-3 and TRBJ1-5; D may be TRBD1 (6 bases). Trimming took 10 bases from V and 4 from J, leaving 20 bases between them. This CDR3 region has 15 residues. The germline CDR1 and CDR2 sequences are ENHRY and SYGVKD. The CDR3 sequence: CASQDRGGQNQPQHF. DNA for the CDR3: TGTGCCAGCCAAGACCGGGGCGGACAGAATCAGCCCCAGCATTTT.

This chain links TRBV9 with TRBJ2-7; 8 positions agree with TRBD2. CDR1 and CDR2 (germline): SGDLS, YYNGEE. This CDR3 is built from 15 residues. Losses at the gene ends were 4 bases for V and 3 bases for J; bases not matched to a gene: 9. The CDR3 protein is CASSPRAGDDYEQYF. CDR3 sequence (DNA): TGTGCCAGCAGCCCGCGAGCGGGAGACGACTACGAGCAGTACTTC.

This clonotype was seen at least ten times. V gene TRBV7-9 combines with J gene TRBJ2-5; 7 bases are a match to TRBD2. This CDR3 is built from 16 residues. Trimming at V came to 7 bases and at J to 5 bases, leaving 16 bases not matched to a gene. CDR1 SEHNR and CDR2 FQNEAQ come from the germline V gene (reference sequence). This CDR3 is CASTPDGGGPGETQYF. The CDR3 nucleotides read TGTGCCAGCACACCTGACGGGGGAGGGCCGGGTGAGACCCAGTACTTC.

The rearrangement links TRBV5-4 to TRBJ1-1; 9 nucleotides match TRBD1. V lost 0 bases to trimming and J lost 0 bases; unmatched junction nucleotides: 3. This CDR3 contains 16 residues. From germline, CDR1 is SGHNT and CDR2 YYREEE (reference sequence). The CDR3 protein is CASSLVGTGMNTEAFF. Here the CDR3 DNA reads TGTGCCAGCAGCTTGGTCGGGACAGGGATGAACACTGAAGCTTTCTTT.

A remark on this clonotype: Just one base apart from a much larger clone, this may be a read error. This chain links TRBV15 with TRBJ1-1, with D maybe TRBD1 (5 bases). This CDR3 contains 17 residues. Germline lookup yields CDR1 LNHNV and CDR2 YYDKDF (reference sequence). V lost 0 bases and J lost 4, with 18 bases in between. The chain's CDR3 is CATSRDFGGYGATEAFF. The CDR3, as DNA: TGTGCCACCAGCAGAGATTTCGGGGGGTACGGGGCCACTGAAGCTTTCTTT.

V gene TRBV7-9 combines with J gene TRBJ2-7; 7 bases map to TRBD2. This CDR3 region has 14 residues. V was pared by 6 bases and J by 4 bases, with 9 bases of the junction left unmatched. Germline assignment: CDR1 SEHNR and CDR2 FQNEAQ (reference sequence). The CDR3 reads CASSPTRLAYEQYF. The CDR3 nucleotides read TGTGCCAGCAGTCCCACCCGACTAGCATACGAGCAGTACTTC.

As for this clonotype: A read error may account for a junction end that differs from germline. The chain carries TRBV25-1 and TRBJ2-5; possible D gene TRBD1, 6 bases. CDR3 length: 14 amino acids. Germline V CDR1 and CDR2: MGHDK, SYGVNS. The CDR3: CAISDPTGQETQYF. Written as DNA, the CDR3 is TGTGCCATCAGTGATCCGACAGGCCAAGAGACCCAGTACTTC.

V gene TRBV7-9 combines with J gene TRBJ1-4, with D unclear. Germline V gene lookup returns CDR1 SEHNR and CDR2 FQNEAQ (reference sequence). The ends were cut back, 6 bases at V and 14 bases at J, with 19 bases in the middle. The CDR3 spans 13 residues. CDR3 region: CASRLISDPGLFF. Written as DNA, the CDR3 is TGTGCCAGCAGGCTAATCTCCGATCCCGGCCTGTTTTTT.

This clonotype was recorded at least ten times. The chain carries TRBV10-2 and TRBJ2-6; tentative D call: TRBD2 (5 bases). The CDR3 loop spans 15 amino acids. Germline V gene data show CDR1 as WSHSY and CDR2 as SAAADI. Trimming shortened V by 4 bases and J by 0 bases, and 7 bases separated the two germline ends. The CDR3 region has the DNA TGCGCCAGCAGTGTAGGGAGCTCTGGGGCCAACGTCCTGACTTTC. Translating gives CASSVGSSGANVLTF.

The table lists this clonotype with a few counts. The chain combines TRBV9 with TRBJ2-7; D is possibly TRBD1 or TRBD2 (5 bases each). Trimming took 4 bases from V and 6 from J, leaving 17 bases between them. CDR3 length equals 14 residues. The germline V gene encodes CDR1 SGDLS and CDR2 YYNGEE. The CDR3 nucleotides read TGTGCCAGCAGCACCCGGGACGGATGGGTCGAGCAGTACTTC. It encodes CASSTRDGWVEQYF.

A remark on this clonotype: Relative to the germline gene, one junction end is altered; a read error may explain this. The chain recombines TRBV10-2 with TRBJ2-5; 9 bases agree with TRBD1. The V gene's germline CDR1 is WSHSY and CDR2 SAAADI. CDR3 length: 13 amino acids. In DNA, the CDR3 is TGTGCCAGCAGCCAACGGGGACAGGGGACCCAGTACTTC. This codes for CASSQRGQGTQYF.

The chain has TRBV15 and TRBJ2-7; 7 bases match TRBD2. Unmatched junction bases numbered 17, after V lost 5 bases and J lost 7 bases. This CDR3 region has 16 residues. In germline, CDR1 is LNHNV, CDR2 YYDKDF (reference sequence). The CDR3 DNA reads as TGTGCCACCAGCTCCATACGCGGGGGTCCGGTGAAGGAGCAGTACTTC. This codes for CATSSIRGGPVKEQYF.

In this sample, this clonotype turned up many times. Here the CDR3 reads CASSLKGTEAFF. CDR3 in DNA: TGTGCCAGCAGCTTAAAGGGGACAGAAGCTTTCTTT. The chain is built from TRBV11-2 and TRBJ1-1, with TRBD1 as a possible D gene (6 bases). CDR3 length: 12 amino acids. Germline assignment: CDR1 SGHAT and CDR2 FQNNGV. V was shortened by 2 bases and J by 8 bases, with 9 bases between the two germline ends.

J is TRBJ1-6 and V is TRBV2; 10 bases are a match to TRBD1. CDR1 SNHLY and CDR2 FYNNEI come from the germline V gene. This CDR3 has 17 residues. Losses at the gene ends were 6 bases for V and 10 bases for J; bases not matched to a gene: 15. This CDR3 is CASSLKKGQGILSPLHF. The CDR3 nucleotides are TGTGCCAGCAGCTTAAAGAAGGGACAGGGGATTTTGTCACCCCTCCACTTT.

Concerning this clonotype itself: This may be a read error: a much more frequent sequence differs by one nucleotide. V is TRBV29-1 and J is TRBJ2-5; D is perhaps TRBD1 (5 bases). This CDR3 contains 14 residues. Germline loops: CDR1 SQVTM, CDR2 ANQGSEA. Trimming took 6 bases from V and 5 from J, leaving 19 bases between them. The chain's CDR3 is CSVYRTRGRETQYF. The CDR3 nucleotides read TGCAGCGTCTATAGGACAAGGGGAAGGGAGACCCAGTACTTC.

The chain employs TRBV7-2 and TRBJ1-5, with D uncertain. Per the germline V gene, CDR1 is SGHTA and CDR2 is FQGNSA. V lost 0 bases and J lost 14, with 14 bases in between. CDR3 size: 13 residues. Written as DNA, the CDR3 is TGTGCCAGCAGCTTAGCAGGCGGGAGTTCCGAGCATTTT. Translation gives CASSLAGGSSEHF.

This clonotype was seen many times. V usage is TRBV7-2 and J usage is TRBJ1-6; 7 bases are a match to TRBD1. From germline, CDR1 is SGHTA and CDR2 FQGNSA. The CDR3 is 15 amino acids. Germline trimming cut 3 bases from V and 9 bases from J; bases unmatched to any gene: 8. Here the CDR3 reads CASSLNSGGGSPLHF. CDR3 bases: TGTGCCAGCAGCTTGAATTCAGGGGGAGGTTCACCCCTCCACTTT.

This clonotype came up many times. The genes are TRBV5-8 and TRBJ1-1; tentative D call: TRBD1 (6 bases). Deletions cut 7 bases from V and 3 bases from J, with 13 bases between. Germline-derived CDR1 and CDR2 are SGHTS and YDEGEE. The CDR3 is 13 residues long. The CDR3 DNA sequence: TGTGCCAGCGGTACAGGGTGGGACACTGAAGCTTTCTTT. Protein sequence: CASGTGWDTEAFF. The entire variable domain, with the rest obtained from reference TRBV5-8 and TRBJ1-1, is as follows: EAGVTQSPTHLIKTRGQQATLRCSPISGHTSVYWYQQALGLGLQFLLWYDEGEERNRGNFPPRFSGRQFPNYSSELNVNALELEDSALYLCASGTGWDTEAFFGQGTRLTVV.